What follows is one T cell receptor (beta chain) and its context. The antigen is not known. This CDR3 has 15 residues. Germline CDR1 reads MDHEN; CDR2 reads SYDVKM. The V end was cut by 5 bases, the J end by 7 bases, with 15 bases between. The data were taken from a study of T-cell memory formation after mild COVID-19. Overall study: There were largely donor-specific TCR clusters.

General observations from the study: Day 15 to 85 contracting clones showed balanced CD4/CD8; day 15 to 37 expanders favored CD4+.

5'RACE primed from the constant segment yielded TCR alpha and TCR beta cDNA libraries bearing sample barcodes and UMIs. TCRdb reanalysed the 5' RACE reads using MiXCR and keeps one entry per CDR3 protein. The data hold approximately 300,000 distinct CDR3 sequences, with approximately 19% observed a single time. The origin of this receptor is a man aged 18 to 29 who had mild COVID-19 (a few samples of this study predate the infection). Cell type and time point are not known. Sequencing input: PBMCs or a T cell subset sorted from them (not recorded which). The V call is TRBV28, the J call TRBJ1-6; D remains unclear. CDR3 DNA: TGTGCCAGCAGTAGATCCGGGAATCGAAATTCACCCCTCCACTTT. Residues: CASSRSGNRNSPLHF.